The source of this TCR beta chain is a study of blood T cell repertoires in COVID-19. The protocol was immunoSEQ multiplex PCR, while the TCRdb copy is restricted to in-frame clones and leaves out a portion. The repertoire holds around 230,000 clones, with around four fifths as singletons. The clonotype originates from a woman in her 50s with acute or convalescent COVID-19. Sequencing used peripheral blood.

CDR3: CASSKGPGQGKYGNTIYF. In DNA, the CDR3 is TGTGCCAGCAGCAAAGGGCCGGGACAGGGGAAGTATGGAAACACCATATATTTT. The chain combines TRBV21-1 with TRBJ1-3; the table names TRBD1, a call not compared with the DNA. TRBV21-1 is reported as a pseudogene. The CDR3 is 18 residues long.